This T cell receptor beta chain was identified during a study of neurological immune-mediated disorders. Ten or more counts support this clonotype. Its matching antigen is unknown. The CDR3 consists of 19 residues. V was clipped by 0 bases and J by 3 bases; unmatched bases: 10. The germline gives CDR1 SGHTA, CDR2 FQGNSA. Study conclusions and caveats: The most TCR clonal expansion was seen in HTLV-1-associated myelopathy, whereas the least was seen in multiple sclerosis, below the level in healthy controls.

The output of every sequencing run, over 190 million TCR-beta sequences, came from 15-18 subjects. TCRdb processed the 5' RACE reads anew with MiXCR; each CDR3 protein has one entry. This sample has roughly 80,000 distinct CDR3 sequences, with around a tenth found just once. This sequence was found in a man aged 40-50 years in good health. The sequenced sample was PBMCs. The chain has TRBV7-2 and TRBJ2-3; 12 nucleotides line up with TRBD2. CDR3 protein: CASSLALLGLAGGTDTQYF. Written as DNA, the CDR3 is TGTGCCAGCAGCTTAGCGCTTTTGGGACTAGCGGGCGGGACAGATACGCAGTATTTT.